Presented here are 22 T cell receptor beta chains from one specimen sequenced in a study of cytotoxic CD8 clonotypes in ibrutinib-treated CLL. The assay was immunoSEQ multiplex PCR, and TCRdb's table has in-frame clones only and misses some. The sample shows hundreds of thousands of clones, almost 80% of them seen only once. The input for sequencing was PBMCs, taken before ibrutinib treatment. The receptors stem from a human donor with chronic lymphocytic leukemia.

DNA of the CDR3: TGCGCCAGCAGCCAAGGCAAGGCGTGGGGCGGACCTAACACTGAAGCTTTCTTT. Protein product: CASSQGKAWGGPNTEAFF. V and J are TRBV4-3 and TRBJ1-1, with D possibly TRBD1 on 5 matching bases. Per germline, CDR1 LGHNA and CDR2 YSLEER. The CDR3 is 18 amino acids. The V end lost 1 base, the J end lost 2 bases, and 20 bases lay between the germline ends.

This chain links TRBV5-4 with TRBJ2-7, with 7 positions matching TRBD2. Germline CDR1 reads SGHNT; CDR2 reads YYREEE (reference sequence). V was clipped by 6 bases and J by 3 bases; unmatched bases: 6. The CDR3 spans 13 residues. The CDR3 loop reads CASNKAGLYEQYF. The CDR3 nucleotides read TGTGCCAGCAACAAAGCGGGACTCTACGAGCAGTACTTC.

CDR3 coding DNA: TGTGCCAGCAGTGTACGACAGGATTTCGAGCAGTACTTC. Protein product: CASSVRQDFEQYF. This chain joins TRBV27 and TRBJ2-7, with D perhaps matching TRBD1 (6 bases). The V gene lost 5 bases and the J gene lost 6 bases, with 14 bases spanning the gap. The CDR3 has 13 residues. Germline V gene data show CDR1 as MNHEY and CDR2 as SMNVEV (reference sequence).

CDR3 in amino acids: CASSVDSNQPQHF. CDR3 bases: TGTGCCAGCAGTGTTGATAGCAATCAGCCCCAGCATTTT. This sequence joins TRBV6-4 and TRBJ1-5; D remains unclear. The ends were cut back, 4 bases at V and 0 bases at J, with 4 bases in the middle. The CDR3 contains 13 residues. Germline V lookup: CDR1 MRHNA, CDR2 SNTAGT.

The CDR3 reads CASSATGATNEKLFF. DNA for the CDR3: TGTGCCAGCAGTGCTACGGGAGCAACTAATGAAAAACTGTTTTTT. V usage is TRBV6-4 and J usage is TRBJ1-4; D call uncertain. The V end was cut by 4 bases, the J end by 0 bases, with 9 bases between. The germline CDR1 and CDR2 sequences are MRHNA and SNTAGT. CDR3 length: 15 residues.

This CDR3 is CASSRTGASYEQYF. CDR3 bases: TGTGCCAGCAGTCGGACAGGAGCTTCCTACGAGCAGTACTTC. The chain uses TRBV13 and TRBJ2-7, with TRBD1 identical over 7 bases. CDR3 size: 14 residues. Germline V CDR1 and CDR2: PRHDT, FYEKMQ (reference sequence). V lost 6 bases and J lost 1; bases outside the gene matches: 6.

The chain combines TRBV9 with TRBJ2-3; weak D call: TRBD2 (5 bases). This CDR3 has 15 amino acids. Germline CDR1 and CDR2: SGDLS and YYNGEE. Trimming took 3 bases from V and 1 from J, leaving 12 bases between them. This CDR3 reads CASSERELGTDTQYF. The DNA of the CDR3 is TGTGCCAGCAGCGAGAGGGAGTTGGGCACAGATACGCAGTATTTT.

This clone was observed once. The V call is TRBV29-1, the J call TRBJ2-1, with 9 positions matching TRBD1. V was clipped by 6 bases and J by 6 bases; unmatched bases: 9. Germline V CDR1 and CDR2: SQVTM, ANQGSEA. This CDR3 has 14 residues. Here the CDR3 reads CSVSGTGWFNEQFF. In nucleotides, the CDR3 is TGCAGCGTGTCCGGGACAGGGTGGTTCAATGAGCAGTTCTTC.

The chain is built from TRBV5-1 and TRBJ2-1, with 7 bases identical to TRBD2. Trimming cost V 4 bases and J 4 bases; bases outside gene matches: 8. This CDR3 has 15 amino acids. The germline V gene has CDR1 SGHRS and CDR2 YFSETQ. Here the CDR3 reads CASSEREATYNEQFF. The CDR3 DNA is TGCGCCAGCAGCGAACGGGAGGCCACTTACAATGAGCAGTTCTTC. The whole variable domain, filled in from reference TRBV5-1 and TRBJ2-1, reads KAGVTQTPRYLIKTRGQQVTLSCSPISGHRSVSWYQQTPGQGLQFLFEYFSETQRNKGNFPGRFSGRQFSNSRSEMNVSTLELGDSALYLCASSEREATYNEQFFGPGTRLTVL.

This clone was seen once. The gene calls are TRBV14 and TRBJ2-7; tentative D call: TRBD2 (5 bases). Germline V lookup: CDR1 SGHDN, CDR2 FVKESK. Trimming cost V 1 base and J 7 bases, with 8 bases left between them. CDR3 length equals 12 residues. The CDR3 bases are TGTGCCAGCAGCCAAGGGAGGAGAGAGCAGTACTTC. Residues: CASSQGRREQYF.

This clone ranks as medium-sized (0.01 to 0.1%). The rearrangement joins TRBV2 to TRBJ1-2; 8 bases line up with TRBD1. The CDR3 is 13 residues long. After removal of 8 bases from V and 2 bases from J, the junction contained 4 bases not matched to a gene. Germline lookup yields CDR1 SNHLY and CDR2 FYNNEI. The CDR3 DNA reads TGTGCCAGCTCGGGACAGGAAAACTATGGCTACACCTTC. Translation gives CASSGQENYGYTF. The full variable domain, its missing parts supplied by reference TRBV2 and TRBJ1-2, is EPEVTQTPSHQVTQMGQEVILRCVPISNHLYFYWYRQILGQKVEFLVSFYNNEISEKSEIFDDQFSVERPDGSNFTLKIRSTKLEDSAMYFCASSGQENYGYTFGSGTRLTVV.

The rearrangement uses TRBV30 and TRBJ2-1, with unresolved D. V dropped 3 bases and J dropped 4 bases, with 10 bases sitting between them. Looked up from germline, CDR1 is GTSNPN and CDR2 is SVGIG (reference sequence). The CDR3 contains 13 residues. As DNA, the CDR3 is TGTGCCTGGAGCCTATATGGGTACAATGAGCAGTTCTTC. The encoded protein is CAWSLYGYNEQFF.

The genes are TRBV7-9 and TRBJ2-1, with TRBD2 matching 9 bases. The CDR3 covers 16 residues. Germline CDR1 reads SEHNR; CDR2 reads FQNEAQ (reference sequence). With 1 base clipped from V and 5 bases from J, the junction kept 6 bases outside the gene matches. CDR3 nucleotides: TGTGCCAGCAGCTTAGAGGCTAGCGGGATCCACAATGAGCAGTTCTTC. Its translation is CASSLEASGIHNEQFF.

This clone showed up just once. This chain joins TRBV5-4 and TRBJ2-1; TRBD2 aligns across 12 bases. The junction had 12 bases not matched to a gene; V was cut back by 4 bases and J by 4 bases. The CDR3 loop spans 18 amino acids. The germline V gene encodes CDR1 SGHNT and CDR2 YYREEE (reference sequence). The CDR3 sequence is CASSRGLAGSPLYNEQFF. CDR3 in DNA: TGTGCCAGCAGCCGTGGACTAGCGGGATCTCCTCTGTACAATGAGCAGTTCTTC.

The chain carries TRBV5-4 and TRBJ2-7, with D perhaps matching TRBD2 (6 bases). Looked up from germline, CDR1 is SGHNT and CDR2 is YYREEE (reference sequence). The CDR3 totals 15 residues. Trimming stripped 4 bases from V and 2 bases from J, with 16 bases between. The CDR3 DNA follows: TGTGCCAGCAGCAACCCGGGACTCAGCACCTACGAGCAGTACTTC. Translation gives CASSNPGLSTYEQYF.

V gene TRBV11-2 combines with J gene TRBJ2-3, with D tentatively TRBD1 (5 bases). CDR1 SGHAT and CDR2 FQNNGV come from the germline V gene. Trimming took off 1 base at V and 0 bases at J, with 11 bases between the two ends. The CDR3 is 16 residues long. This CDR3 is CASSLGWTTSTDTQYF. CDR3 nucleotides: TGTGCCAGCAGCTTAGGGTGGACAACTAGCACAGATACGCAGTATTTT.

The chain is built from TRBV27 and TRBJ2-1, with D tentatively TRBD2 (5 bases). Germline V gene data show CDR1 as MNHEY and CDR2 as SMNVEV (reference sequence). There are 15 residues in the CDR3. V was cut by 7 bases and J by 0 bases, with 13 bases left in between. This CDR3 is CASMRTDSSYNEQFF. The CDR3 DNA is TGTGCCAGCATGAGGACTGATAGCTCCTACAATGAGCAGTTCTTC.

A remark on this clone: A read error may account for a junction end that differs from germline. For the CDR3, the DNA is TGTGCCAGCAGCCTTACGACTACCCATGACCAGTTCTTC. Amino acids: CASSLTTTHDQFF. The chain links TRBV5-4 to TRBJ2-1; TRBD2 might be the D (5 bases). The CDR3 sequence is 13 residues long. Germline V gene lookup returns CDR1 SGHNT and CDR2 YYREEE (reference sequence).

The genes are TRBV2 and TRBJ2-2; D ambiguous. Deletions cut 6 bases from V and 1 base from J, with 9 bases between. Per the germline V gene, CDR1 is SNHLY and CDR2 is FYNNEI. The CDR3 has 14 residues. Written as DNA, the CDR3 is TGTGCCAGCAGAGATAGGAGGAACACCGGGGAGCTGTTTTTT. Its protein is CASRDRRNTGELFF. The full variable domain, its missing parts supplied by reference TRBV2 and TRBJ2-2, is EPEVTQTPSHQVTQMGQEVILRCVPISNHLYFYWYRQILGQKVEFLVSFYNNEISEKSEIFDDQFSVERPDGSNFTLKIRSTKLEDSAMYFCASRDRRNTGELFFGEGSRLTVL.

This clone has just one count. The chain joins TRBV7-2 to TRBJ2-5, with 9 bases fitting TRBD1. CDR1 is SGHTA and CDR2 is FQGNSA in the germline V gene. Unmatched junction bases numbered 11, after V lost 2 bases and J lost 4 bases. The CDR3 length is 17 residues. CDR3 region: CASSLRSGTGFSETQYF. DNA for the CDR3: TGTGCCAGCAGCTTAAGAAGCGGGACAGGGTTTTCAGAGACCCAGTACTTC. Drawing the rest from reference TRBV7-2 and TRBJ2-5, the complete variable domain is GAGVSQSPSNKVTEKGKDVELRCDPISGHTALYWYRQSLGQGLEFLIYFQGNSAPDKSGLPSDRFSAERTGGSVSTLTIQRTQQEDSAVYLCASSLRSGTGFSETQYFGPGTRLLVL.

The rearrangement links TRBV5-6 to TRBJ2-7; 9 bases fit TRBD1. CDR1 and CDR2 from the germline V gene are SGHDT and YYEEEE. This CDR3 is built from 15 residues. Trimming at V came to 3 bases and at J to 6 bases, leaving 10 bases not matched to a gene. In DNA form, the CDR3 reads TGTGCCAGCAGCTGGACGGACAGGGGCTCGTTCGAGCAGTACTTC. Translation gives CASSWTDRGSFEQYF.

Here the CDR3 reads CASSYLASPYNEQFF. The CDR3 coding sequence is TGTGCCAGCAGTTATCTTGCGAGTCCCTACAATGAGCAGTTCTTC. The chain recombines TRBV6-5 with TRBJ2-1; no clear D. This CDR3 is 15 amino acids long. In germline, CDR1 is MNHEY, CDR2 SVGAGI. V was clipped by 3 bases and J by 2 bases, with 11 bases between them.